These 3 T cell receptor beta chains were all obtained from the same sample, sequenced in a study of T cell responses to AZD1222 COVID-19 vaccine. Using immunoSEQ multiplex PCR, the repertoire was profiled, and TCRdb retains in-frame clones only, with some absent. The sample lists some 150,000 clones; about 92% were seen once. The material sequenced was peripheral blood, taken on day 0 of AZD1222 vaccination. The receptors shown here come from an adult in good health.

This chain uses TRBV3-1 (or the pseudogene TRBV3-2) with TRBJ1-1, with TRBD1 matching over 10 bases. V shed 4 bases, J shed 3 bases, and the junction held 5 bases outside the gene matches. This CDR3 has 15 residues. The germline gives CDR1 LGHDT, CDR2 YNNKEL (reference sequence). The CDR3 loop reads CASSLRTGGDTEAFF. The CDR3 coding sequence is TGTGCCAGCAGCCTACGGACAGGGGGGGACACTGAAGCTTTCTTT.

The chain links TRBV7-9 to TRBJ1-1, with D possibly matching TRBD1 (5 bases). Trimming removed 4 bases from V and 0 bases from J, with 12 bases in between. The germline V gene encodes CDR1 SEHNR and CDR2 FQNEAQ (reference sequence). The CDR3 sequence is 15 residues long. CDR3 nucleotide sequence: TGTGCCAGCAGCTCCGGGCCAGGGTTGAACACTGAAGCTTTCTTT. Its protein product is CASSSGPGLNTEAFF. The variable domain in full, completed from reference TRBV7-9 and TRBJ1-1, reads DTGVSQNPRHKITKRGQNVTFRCDPISEHNRLYWYRQTLGQGPEFLTYFQNEAQLEKSRLLSDRFSAERPKGSFSTLEIQRTEQGDSAMYLCASSSGPGLNTEAFFGQGTRLTVV.

The genes are TRBV18 and TRBJ2-3; D unresolved. V was trimmed by 0 bases and J by 2 bases, leaving 6 bases between them. Per the germline V gene, CDR1 is KGHSH and CDR2 is LQKENI. This CDR3 has 14 amino acids. The CDR3 bases are TGTGCCAGCTCACCACCAGATCACACAGATACGCAGTATTTT. It is translated as CASSPPDHTDTQYF. The entire variable domain, with the rest obtained from reference TRBV18 and TRBJ2-3, is as follows: NAGVMQNPRHLVRRRGQEARLRCSPMKGHSHVYWYRQLPEEGLKFMVYLQKENIIDESGMPKERFSAEFPKEGPSILRIQQVVRGDSAAYFCASSPPDHTDTQYFGPGTRLTVL.